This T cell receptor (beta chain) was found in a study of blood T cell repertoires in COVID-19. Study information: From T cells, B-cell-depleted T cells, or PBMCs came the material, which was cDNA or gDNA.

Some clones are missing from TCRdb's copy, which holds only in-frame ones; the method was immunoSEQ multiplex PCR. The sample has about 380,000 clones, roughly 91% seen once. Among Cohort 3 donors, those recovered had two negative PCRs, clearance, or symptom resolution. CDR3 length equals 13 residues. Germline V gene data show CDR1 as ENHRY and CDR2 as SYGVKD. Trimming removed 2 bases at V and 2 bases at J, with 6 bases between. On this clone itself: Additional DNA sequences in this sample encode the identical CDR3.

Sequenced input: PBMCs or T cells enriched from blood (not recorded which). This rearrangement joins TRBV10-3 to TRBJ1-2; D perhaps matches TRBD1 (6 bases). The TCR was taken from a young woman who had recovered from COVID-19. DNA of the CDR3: TGTGCCATCAGTGAGGACAGGAACTATGGCTACACCTTC. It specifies CAISEDRNYGYTF.